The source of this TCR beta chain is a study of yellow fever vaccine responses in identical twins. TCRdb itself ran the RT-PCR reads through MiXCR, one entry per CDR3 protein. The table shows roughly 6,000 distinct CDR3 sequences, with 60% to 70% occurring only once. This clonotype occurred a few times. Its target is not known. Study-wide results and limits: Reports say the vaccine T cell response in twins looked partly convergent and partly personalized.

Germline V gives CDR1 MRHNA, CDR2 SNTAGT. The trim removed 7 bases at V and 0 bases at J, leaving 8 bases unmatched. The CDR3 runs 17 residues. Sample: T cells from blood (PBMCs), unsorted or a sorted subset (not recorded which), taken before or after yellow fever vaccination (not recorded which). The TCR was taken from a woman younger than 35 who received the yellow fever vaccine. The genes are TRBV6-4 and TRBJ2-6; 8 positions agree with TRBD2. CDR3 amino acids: CASTRLAGPSGANVLTF. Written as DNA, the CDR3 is TGTGCCAGCACCAGGCTAGCGGGCCCCTCTGGGGCCAACGTCCTGACTTTC.